One TCR beta chain is described in this entry. Germline CDR1 PRHDT, CDR2 FYEKMQ (reference sequence). This CDR3 is 14 amino acids long. Trimming took off 4 bases at V and 2 bases at J, with 12 bases between the two ends. Cohort placement rested on clinical history that participants reported themselves. The source of the sample is a study of blood T cell repertoires in COVID-19. Whole-study context: Collection of acute and convalescent COVID-19 samples took place in the United States, Italy and Spain. PBMCs, B-cell-depleted T cells, or T cells provided the cDNA or gDNA that made up the material.

Per the authors' pipeline: Nucleated cell number was recorded as an estimate derived from reference gene primer amplification. Here immunoSEQ multiplex PCR was the method, and the copy in TCRdb shows in-frame clones only, minus some. The V and J calls and clone size are taken from that table; D and trimming were inferred from the DNA. The sample lists about 300,000 clones, around 85% seen once, with about 2.7% in the top ten. The source is a woman between 45 and 65 years old who had recovered from COVID-19. The sequencing input was PBMCs or T cells enriched from blood (not recorded which). The genes are TRBV13 and TRBJ2-7; D possibly corresponds to TRBD2 (5 bases). The CDR3 DNA reads TGTGCCAGCAGCTCCGGACTGTCACCCTACGAGCAGTACTTC. It encodes CASSSGLSPYEQYF.